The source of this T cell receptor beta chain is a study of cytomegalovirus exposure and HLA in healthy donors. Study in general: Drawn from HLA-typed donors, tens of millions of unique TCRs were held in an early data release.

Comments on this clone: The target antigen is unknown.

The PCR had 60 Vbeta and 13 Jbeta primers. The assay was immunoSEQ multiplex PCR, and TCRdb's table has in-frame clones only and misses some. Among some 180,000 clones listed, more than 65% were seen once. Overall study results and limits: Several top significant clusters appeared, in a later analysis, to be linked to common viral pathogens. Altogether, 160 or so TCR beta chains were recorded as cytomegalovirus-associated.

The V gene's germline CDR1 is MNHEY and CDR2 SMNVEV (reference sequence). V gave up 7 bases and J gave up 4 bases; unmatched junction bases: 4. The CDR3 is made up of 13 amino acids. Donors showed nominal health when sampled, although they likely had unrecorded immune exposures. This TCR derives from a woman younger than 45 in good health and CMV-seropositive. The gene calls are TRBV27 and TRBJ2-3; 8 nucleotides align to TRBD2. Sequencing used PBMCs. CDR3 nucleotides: TGTGCCAGCACGGGGGGGGCGGCAGATACGCAGTATTTT. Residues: CASTGGAADTQYF.